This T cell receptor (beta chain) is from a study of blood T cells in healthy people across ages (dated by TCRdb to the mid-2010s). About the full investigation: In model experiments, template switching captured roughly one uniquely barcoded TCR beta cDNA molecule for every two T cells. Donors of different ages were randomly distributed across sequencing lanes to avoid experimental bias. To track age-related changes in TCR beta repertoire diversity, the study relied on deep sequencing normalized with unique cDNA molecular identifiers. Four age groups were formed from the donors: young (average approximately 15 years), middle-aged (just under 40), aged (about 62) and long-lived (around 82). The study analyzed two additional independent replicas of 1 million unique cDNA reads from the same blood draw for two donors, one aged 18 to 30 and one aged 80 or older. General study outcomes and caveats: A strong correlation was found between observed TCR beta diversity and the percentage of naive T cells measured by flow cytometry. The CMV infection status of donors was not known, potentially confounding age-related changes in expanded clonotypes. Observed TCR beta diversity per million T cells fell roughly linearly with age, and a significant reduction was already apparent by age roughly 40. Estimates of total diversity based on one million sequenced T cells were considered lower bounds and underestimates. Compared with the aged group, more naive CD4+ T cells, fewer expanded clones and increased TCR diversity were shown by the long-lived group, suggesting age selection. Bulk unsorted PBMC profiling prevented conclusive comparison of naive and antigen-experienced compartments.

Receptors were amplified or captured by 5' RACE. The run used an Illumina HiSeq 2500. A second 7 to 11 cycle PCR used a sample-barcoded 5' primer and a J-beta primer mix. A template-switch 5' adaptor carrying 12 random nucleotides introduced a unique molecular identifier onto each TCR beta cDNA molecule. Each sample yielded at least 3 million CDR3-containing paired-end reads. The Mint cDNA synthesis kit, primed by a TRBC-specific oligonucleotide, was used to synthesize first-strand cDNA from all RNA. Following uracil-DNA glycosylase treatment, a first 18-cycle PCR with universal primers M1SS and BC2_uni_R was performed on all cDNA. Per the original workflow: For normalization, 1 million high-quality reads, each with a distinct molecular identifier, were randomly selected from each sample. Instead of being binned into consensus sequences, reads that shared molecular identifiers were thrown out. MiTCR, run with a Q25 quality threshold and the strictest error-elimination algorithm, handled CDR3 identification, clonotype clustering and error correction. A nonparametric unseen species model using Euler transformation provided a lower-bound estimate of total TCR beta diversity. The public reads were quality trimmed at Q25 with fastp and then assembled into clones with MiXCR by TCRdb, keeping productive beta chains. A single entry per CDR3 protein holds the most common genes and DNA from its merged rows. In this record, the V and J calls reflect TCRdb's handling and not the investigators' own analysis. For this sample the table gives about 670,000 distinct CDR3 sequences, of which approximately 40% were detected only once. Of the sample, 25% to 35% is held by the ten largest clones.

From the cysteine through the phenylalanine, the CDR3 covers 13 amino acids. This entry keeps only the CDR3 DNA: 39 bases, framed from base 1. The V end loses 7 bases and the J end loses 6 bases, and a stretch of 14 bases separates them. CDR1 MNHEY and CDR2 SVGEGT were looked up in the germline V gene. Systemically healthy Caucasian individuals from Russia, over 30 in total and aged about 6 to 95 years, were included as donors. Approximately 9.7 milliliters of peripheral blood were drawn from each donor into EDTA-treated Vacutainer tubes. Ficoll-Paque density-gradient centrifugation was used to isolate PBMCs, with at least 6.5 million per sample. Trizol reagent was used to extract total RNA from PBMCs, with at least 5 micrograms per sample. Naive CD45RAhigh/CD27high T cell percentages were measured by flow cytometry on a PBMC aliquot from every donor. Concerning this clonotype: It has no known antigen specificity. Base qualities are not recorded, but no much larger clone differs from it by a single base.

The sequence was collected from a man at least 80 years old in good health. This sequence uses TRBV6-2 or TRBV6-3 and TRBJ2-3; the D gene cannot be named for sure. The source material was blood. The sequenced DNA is TGTGCCAGCAAAAGGACGCCCGTCGATACGCAGTATTTT. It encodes CASKRTPVDTQYF.